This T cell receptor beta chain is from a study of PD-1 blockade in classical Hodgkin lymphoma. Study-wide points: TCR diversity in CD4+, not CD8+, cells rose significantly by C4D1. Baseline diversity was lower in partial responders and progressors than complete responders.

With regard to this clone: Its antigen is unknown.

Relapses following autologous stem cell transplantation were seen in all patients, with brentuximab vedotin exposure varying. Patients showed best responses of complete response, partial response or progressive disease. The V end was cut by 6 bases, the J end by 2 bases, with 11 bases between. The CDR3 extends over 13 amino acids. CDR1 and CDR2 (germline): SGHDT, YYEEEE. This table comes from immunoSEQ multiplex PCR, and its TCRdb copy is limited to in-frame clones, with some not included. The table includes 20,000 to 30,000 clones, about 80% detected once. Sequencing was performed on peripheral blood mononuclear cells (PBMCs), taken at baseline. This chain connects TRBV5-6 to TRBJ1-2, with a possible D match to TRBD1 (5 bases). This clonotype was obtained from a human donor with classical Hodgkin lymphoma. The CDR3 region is CASTRTPNYGYTF. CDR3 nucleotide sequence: TGTGCCAGCACCCGGACACCAAACTATGGCTACACCTTC.